This T cell receptor beta chain was sequenced during a study of T cells after posttransplantation cyclophosphamide. Broader study findings: Recipient CMV seropositivity and CMV reactivation strongly tracked TRB clonality. Blood and skin or GI T cell repertoires showed limited TRB overlap. Later post-transplant blood repertoires were often dominated by donor CD8+ memory clones.

The assay was immunoSEQ multiplex PCR, and TCRdb's table has in-frame clones only and misses some. The sample holds tens of thousands of clones, around four fifths seen once. The CDR3 loop spans 15 amino acids. Trimming cost V 3 bases and J 0 bases; bases outside gene matches: 1. In germline, CDR1 is SGHNT, CDR2 YENEEA. Cyclophosphamide on days +3 and +4 followed busulfan-fludarabine conditioning and a marrow graft. About this clone itself: No antigen is known for it.

The receptor was derived from a female patient aged 40-49 years who received an allogeneic stem cell transplant from a related donor, was CMV-positive, and had no GVHD. The graft donor may have given rise to some T cells. The rearrangement uses TRBV11-3 and TRBJ2-2; TRBD2 agrees at 7 bases. The sequencing here drew on CD4+ T cells sorted from blood, taken 1903 days after a stem cell transplant with posttransplant cyclophosphamide. For the CDR3, the DNA is TGTGCCAGCAGCTTTGGGGGGGCGAACACCGGGGAGCTGTTTTTT. Residues: CASSFGGANTGELFF.